The rows below give T cell receptor beta chains drawn from one sample of a study of cytomegalovirus exposure and HLA in healthy donors. TCRdb's table, derived via immunoSEQ multiplex PCR, lists solely in-frame clones and lacks some. The repertoire holds about 130,000 clones, with around 72% as singletons. Sample: PBMCs. Every receptor here comes from a man aged 18 to 30 in good health and CMV-seropositive. Each CDR3 is given with its conserved first and last residue. The D gene is left open where the match is weak. Clone size is given for some rows only: seen once, a few or many times, or a class if the clone is expanded.

v_gene: TRBV6-1
abundance: .
d_gene: .
j_gene: TRBJ1-5
CDR3nt: TGTGCCAGCAGCCAGGACAATCAGCCCCAGCATTTT
CDR3aa: CASSQDNQPQHF

v_gene: TRBV15
abundance: .
d_gene: .
j_gene: TRBJ1-2
CDR3nt: TGTGCCACCAGCAGAGGAGGGTTTGGCTATGGCTACACCTTC
CDR3aa: CATSRGGFGYGYTF

v_gene: TRBV18
abundance: .
d_gene: TRBD1
j_gene: TRBJ1-5
CDR3nt: TGTGCCAGCTCTCACGCCGGGACAGGGGTCCAGCCCCAGCATTTT
CDR3aa: CASSHAGTGVQPQHF

v_gene: TRBV25-1
abundance: .
d_gene: .
j_gene: TRBJ2-1
CDR3nt: TGTGCCAGCAGTGAATCTTTGAGGGTCTACTACAATGAGCAGTTCTTC
CDR3aa: CASSESLRVYYNEQFF

v_gene: TRBV6-5
abundance: few
d_gene: .
j_gene: TRBJ1-2
CDR3nt: TGTGCCAGCAGTTACTCCCCGGGGGGTATAATCTATGGCTACACCTTC
CDR3aa: CASSYSPGGIIYGYTF

v_gene: TRBV6-6
abundance: .
d_gene: .
j_gene: TRBJ2-6
CDR3nt: TGTGCCAGCAGTAAGGGGGCTGGGGCCAACGTCCTGACTTTC
CDR3aa: CASSKGAGANVLTF

v_gene: TRBV27
abundance: .
d_gene: TRBD1
j_gene: TRBJ2-7
CDR3nt: TGTGCCACCGCGGACAGGGGACCCTACGAGCAGTACTTC
CDR3aa: CATADRGPYEQYF

v_gene: TRBV10-3
abundance: few
d_gene: TRBD2
j_gene: TRBJ2-2
CDR3nt: TGTGCCATCTCGAACCGGGGGGGGGACACCGGGGAGCTGTTTTTT
CDR3aa: CAISNRGGDTGELFF

v_gene: TRBV2
abundance: .
d_gene: .
j_gene: TRBJ2-2
CDR3nt: TGTGCCAGCAGCGAGGACAGCGCGACGAACACCGGGGAGCTGTTTTTT
CDR3aa: CASSEDSATNTGELFF

v_gene: TRBV27
abundance: few
d_gene: .
j_gene: TRBJ1-2
CDR3nt: TGTGCCAGCAGTTTAAGCCACAGGGATGCATACTTCGGCTACACCTTC
CDR3aa: CASSLSHRDAYFGYTF

v_gene: TRBV10-3
abundance: .
d_gene: TRBD2
j_gene: TRBJ2-7
CDR3nt: TGTGCCATCAGTGAGCCACCTAGCGGGAACGAGCAGTACTTC
CDR3aa: CAISEPPSGNEQYF

v_gene: TRBV4-3
abundance: many
d_gene: TRBD2
j_gene: TRBJ2-1
CDR3nt: TGCGCCAGCAGCCAAAGCCTAGCGGGAGAAGGGAATGAGCAGTTCTTC
CDR3aa: CASSQSLAGEGNEQFF

v_gene: TRBV6-7
abundance: .
d_gene: .
j_gene: TRBJ2-2
CDR3nt: TGTGCCAGCAGTTACCCCGGTCGCATTACCGACACCGGGGAGCTGTTTTTT
CDR3aa: CASSYPGRITDTGELFF

v_gene: TRBV5-1
abundance: .
d_gene: .
j_gene: TRBJ1-2
CDR3nt: TGCGCCAGCAGCTTCCCGCAGGGTCGTGGCTACACCTTC
CDR3aa: CASSFPQGRGYTF

v_gene: TRBV28
abundance: .
d_gene: .
j_gene: TRBJ2-5
CDR3nt: TGTGCCAGCAGTCAGGCCGGAAAAGAGACCCAGTACTTC
CDR3aa: CASSQAGKETQYF

v_gene: TRBV23-1
abundance: .
d_gene: .
j_gene: TRBJ2-7
CDR3nt: TGCGCCAGCACCTCGAACAGAACCTACGAGCAGTACTTC
CDR3aa: CASTSNRTYEQYF

v_gene: TRBV30
abundance: .
d_gene: TRBD1
j_gene: TRBJ2-7
CDR3nt: TGTGCCTGGAGTGTAGACAGGGGGCGATCATCCTACGAGCAGTACTTC
CDR3aa: CAWSVDRGRSSYEQYF

v_gene: TRBV11-2
abundance: .
d_gene: TRBD2
j_gene: TRBJ2-7
CDR3nt: TGTGCCAGCAGCAGTACTAGCGGATCTCCCTACGAGCAGTACTTC
CDR3aa: CASSSTSGSPYEQYF

v_gene: TRBV19
abundance: .
d_gene: .
j_gene: TRBJ2-5
CDR3nt: TGTGCCAGTAGTACAACCCAGGGTGGAGAGACCCAGTACTTC
CDR3aa: CASSTTQGGETQYF

v_gene: TRBV9
abundance: .
d_gene: TRBD2
j_gene: TRBJ2-7
CDR3nt: TGTGCCAGCAGCGCTGGGGGGGGAAGGGACGAGCAGTACTTC
CDR3aa: CASSAGGGRDEQYF

v_gene: TRBV6-1
abundance: .
d_gene: TRBD2
j_gene: TRBJ2-3
CDR3nt: TGTGCCAGCAGTGACCAGACGGGGCTAGCGGGGGGCCATACGCAGTATTTT
CDR3aa: CASSDQTGLAGGHTQYF

v_gene: TRBV28
abundance: few
d_gene: TRBD1
j_gene: TRBJ1-4
CDR3nt: TGTGCCAGCAGAGGACAGGACAGAGCAACTAATGAAAAACTGTTTTTT
CDR3aa: CASRGQDRATNEKLFF

v_gene: TRBV6-1
abundance: .
d_gene: .
j_gene: TRBJ2-5
CDR3nt: TGTGCCAGCAGTAAGATGACAGGTTCGGAGACCCAGTACTTC
CDR3aa: CASSKMTGSETQYF

v_gene: TRBV28
abundance: .
d_gene: TRBD1
j_gene: TRBJ2-7
CDR3nt: TGTGCCAGCAGTTTTGGGACAGGGTTTTACGAGCAGTACTTC
CDR3aa: CASSFGTGFYEQYF

v_gene: TRBV6-5
abundance: .
d_gene: .
j_gene: TRBJ2-6
CDR3nt: TGTGCCAGTGCGCGCTCTGGGGCCAACGTCCTGACTTTC
CDR3aa: CASARSGANVLTF

v_gene: TRBV2
abundance: .
d_gene: TRBD1
j_gene: TRBJ1-6
CDR3nt: TGTGCCAGCAGTGATTGGACAGGGGATTCCTATAATTCACCCCTCCACTTT
CDR3aa: CASSDWTGDSYNSPLHF

v_gene: TRBV10-3
abundance: .
d_gene: .
j_gene: TRBJ2-1
CDR3nt: TGTGCCATCAGTGAGCTACTTCGAAGCTCCTACAATGAGCAGTTCTTC
CDR3aa: CAISELLRSSYNEQFF

v_gene: TRBV5-4
abundance: few
d_gene: .
j_gene: TRBJ2-2
CDR3nt: TGTGCCAGCAGCTTGGGCAGGGTCGGCACCGGGGAGCTGTTTTTT
CDR3aa: CASSLGRVGTGELFF

v_gene: TRBV19
abundance: .
d_gene: TRBD2
j_gene: TRBJ2-1
CDR3nt: TGTGCCAGTAGACCAGGGGTAGCGGGGGCCTACAATGAGCAGTTCTTC
CDR3aa: CASRPGVAGAYNEQFF

v_gene: TRBV4-3
abundance: few
d_gene: .
j_gene: TRBJ1-5
CDR3nt: TGCGCCAGCAGCCAAGATATAAATCAGCCCCAGCATTTT
CDR3aa: CASSQDINQPQHF

v_gene: TRBV7-9
abundance: .
d_gene: .
j_gene: TRBJ1-1
CDR3nt: TGTGCCAGCAGCTTAGCGGGGGCCAGTGAAGCTTTCTTT
CDR3aa: CASSLAGASEAFF

v_gene: TRBV27
abundance: .
d_gene: .
j_gene: TRBJ1-1
CDR3nt: TGTGCCAGCAGTGGGGCAGGAATATTCACTGAAGCTTTCTTT
CDR3aa: CASSGAGIFTEAFF

v_gene: TRBV19
abundance: .
d_gene: .
j_gene: TRBJ2-2
CDR3nt: TGTGCCAGTAGTTATCCCCAGGGGGGCACCGGGGAGCTGTTTTTT
CDR3aa: CASSYPQGGTGELFF

v_gene: TRBV28
abundance: .
d_gene: TRBD1
j_gene: TRBJ1-2
CDR3nt: TGTGCCAGCAGTACAGGGGGCAGGAACTATGGCTACACCTTC
CDR3aa: CASSTGGRNYGYTF

v_gene: TRBV10-3
abundance: .
d_gene: TRBD2
j_gene: TRBJ2-1
CDR3nt: TGTGCCACCTCGCCGTTTCTAGCGGGACCTCAGGGTGAGCAGTTCTTC
CDR3aa: CATSPFLAGPQGEQFF

v_gene: TRBV18
abundance: .
d_gene: TRBD2
j_gene: TRBJ2-1
CDR3nt: TGTGCCAGCTCACCAACTAGCGGGGACAACAATGAGCAGTTCTTC
CDR3aa: CASSPTSGDNNEQFF

v_gene: TRBV11-1
abundance: .
d_gene: .
j_gene: TRBJ2-1
CDR3nt: TGTGCCAGCAGCCGCGCCCCGGGTTCTGAGCAGTTCTTC
CDR3aa: CASSRAPGSEQFF

v_gene: TRBV7-2
abundance: .
d_gene: TRBD1
j_gene: TRBJ1-2
CDR3nt: TGTGCCAGCAGCTTATACGACAGGGCCCAGACCTTC
CDR3aa: CASSLYDRAQTF

v_gene: TRBV15
abundance: few
d_gene: .
j_gene: TRBJ2-1
CDR3nt: TGTGCCACCAGCAGAGGGAGAGCTAGCTATGGTGAGCAGTTCTTC
CDR3aa: CATSRGRASYGEQFF

v_gene: TRBV27
abundance: once
d_gene: .
j_gene: TRBJ2-7
CDR3nt: TGTGCCAGCAGTTTATCGGTAGACGGGGTCTCCAACGAGCAGTACTTC
CDR3aa: CASSLSVDGVSNEQYF

v_gene: TRBV6-5
abundance: few
d_gene: .
j_gene: TRBJ2-5
CDR3nt: TGTGCCAGCAGTTTCAGAAAAACCCAAGAGACCCAGTACTTC
CDR3aa: CASSFRKTQETQYF

v_gene: TRBV6-5
abundance: few
d_gene: .
j_gene: TRBJ1-5
CDR3nt: TGTGCCAGCAGATCCCGGAGTCGGAGCAATCAGCCCCAGCATTTT
CDR3aa: CASRSRSRSNQPQHF

v_gene: TRBV5-4
abundance: few
d_gene: .
j_gene: TRBJ1-4
CDR3nt: TGTGCCAGCAGCGCGGGGGGTGGGGATGAAAAACTGTTTTTT
CDR3aa: CASSAGGGDEKLFF

v_gene: TRBV18
abundance: .
d_gene: TRBD2
j_gene: TRBJ2-5
CDR3nt: TGTGCCAGCTCACCCGCGGGGGGGTCGAGCCGGGAGACCCAGTACTTC
CDR3aa: CASSPAGGSSRETQYF

v_gene: TRBV4-1
abundance: few
d_gene: TRBD2
j_gene: TRBJ2-2
CDR3nt: TGCGCCAGCAGCCAAGAGTGGCGGGAGCCCGGGGAGCTGTTTTTT
CDR3aa: CASSQEWREPGELFF

v_gene: TRBV2
abundance: .
d_gene: TRBD2
j_gene: TRBJ2-7
CDR3nt: TGTGCTTTGGGACTCGGGGAATTAGCGGGAGGTTACTCCTACGAGCAGTACTTC
CDR3aa: CALGLGELAGGYSYEQYF

v_gene: TRBV5-1
abundance: .
d_gene: .
j_gene: TRBJ2-1
CDR3nt: TGCGCCAGCAGCTTGGCCGGGGTAGGGAAATTTGGGCAGTTCTTC
CDR3aa: CASSLAGVGKFGQFF

v_gene: TRBV6-6
abundance: .
d_gene: .
j_gene: TRBJ2-1
CDR3nt: TGTGCCACCCTAGGGCGGGCCCGGTACAATGAGCAGTTCTTC
CDR3aa: CATLGRARYNEQFF

v_gene: TRBV25-1
abundance: .
d_gene: TRBD2
j_gene: TRBJ2-3
CDR3nt: TGTGCCAGCAGTGACGGACTAGCGGTGGTCACAGATACGCAGTATTTT
CDR3aa: CASSDGLAVVTDTQYF

v_gene: TRBV28
abundance: few
d_gene: TRBD1
j_gene: TRBJ1-1
CDR3nt: TGTGCCAGCAGTTCCCCGGACAGGGAAGCTTTCTTT
CDR3aa: CASSSPDREAFF

v_gene: TRBV30
abundance: .
d_gene: .
j_gene: TRBJ2-5
CDR3nt: TGTGCCTGGAGTACGGGACAACCGTACCAAGAGACCCAGTACTTC
CDR3aa: CAWSTGQPYQETQYF

v_gene: TRBV6-1
abundance: .
d_gene: TRBD1
j_gene: TRBJ1-1
CDR3nt: TGTGCCAGCAACACCGACAGGGTCACTGAAGCTTTCTTT
CDR3aa: CASNTDRVTEAFF

v_gene: TRBV10-1
abundance: .
d_gene: TRBD2
j_gene: TRBJ2-1
CDR3nt: TGCGCCAGCAGTGACACGGGACTAGCACGCCATGAGCAGTTCTTC
CDR3aa: CASSDTGLARHEQFF

v_gene: TRBV29-1
abundance: .
d_gene: .
j_gene: TRBJ2-1
CDR3nt: TGCAGCGGAGCGGACAGCCACTCCTACAATGAGCAGTTCTTC
CDR3aa: CSGADSHSYNEQFF

v_gene: TRBV7-2
abundance: .
d_gene: TRBD2
j_gene: TRBJ2-1
CDR3nt: TGTGCCAGCAGCTTAGTTAGGCTAGCGGGATTGGTGAGCCATGAGCAGTTCTTC
CDR3aa: CASSLVRLAGLVSHEQFF

v_gene: TRBV27
abundance: .
d_gene: .
j_gene: TRBJ1-4
CDR3nt: TGTGCCAGCAGCTCAACACCAAACGTAGAAAAACTGTTTTTT
CDR3aa: CASSSTPNVEKLFF

v_gene: TRBV6-1
abundance: .
d_gene: .
j_gene: TRBJ2-1
CDR3nt: TGTGCCAGCAGTGAACTGCGGGACGAGCAGTTCTTC
CDR3aa: CASSELRDEQFF